A selection of T cell receptor beta chains follows, all from one sample in a study of shared clonotypes between healthy human individuals. The method was immunoSEQ multiplex PCR; TCRdb's version includes in-frame clones alone and lacks a portion of them. The sample has more than 2 million clones; roughly 95% are singletons. Sequenced material: naive CD8+ T cells from PBMCs. Receptor source: a man between 18 and 35 years old in good health. Some clones in this sample may be carry-over from other donors' samples. The CDR3 runs from the conserved cysteine through the conserved F or W. D genes are given only for firm matches. Clone size is shown for a subset of rows, as once, few, many or a class of expanded clone.

TGTGCCAGCTCACCCGACTACAGGGGCTACGAGCAGTACTTC,CASSPDYRGYEQYF,TRBJ2-7,.,TRBV13,14,TRBD1
TGTGCCAGTCACTCAGGACAGGGGGGGAACATTCAGTACTTC,CASHSGQGGNIQYF,TRBJ2-4,.,TRBV6-1,14,TRBD1
TGTGCCAGCAGCCTAGGGGATTGGGGTGAAAAACTGTTTTTT,CASSLGDWGEKLFF,TRBJ1-4,.,TRBV9,14,.
TGTGCCAGCAGTCAAGGATCTGGGGCCAACGTCCTGACTTTC,CASSQGSGANVLTF,TRBJ2-6,.,TRBV7-3,14,.
TGTGCCAGCAGAGAGGGACAGGTTAATTTAGCCGGGGAGCTGTTTTTT,CASREGQVNLAGELFF,TRBJ2-2,.,TRBV27,16,TRBD1
TGTGCCAGTAGTATAGGATCAAAAGAGACCCAGTACTTC,CASSIGSKETQYF,TRBJ2-5,.,TRBV19,13,.
TGTGCCAGCAGCTTAGACCGGGACAGGGACTACGAGCAGTACTTC,CASSLDRDRDYEQYF,TRBJ2-7,.,TRBV7-2,15,TRBD1
TGTGCCAGCAGCCCACAGGGGATCTCGAACACTGAAGCTTTCTTT,CASSPQGISNTEAFF,TRBJ1-1,.,TRBV28,15,TRBD1
TGTGCCAGTACCAGACTAGCGGGAGAGCATGAGCAGTTCTTC,CASTRLAGEHEQFF,TRBJ2-1,.,TRBV19,14,TRBD2
TGTGCCAGCAGTTACTCGTCTAGCGGGAGTGGGTACGAGCAGTACTTC,CASSYSSSGSGYEQYF,TRBJ2-7,.,TRBV6-5,16,TRBD2
TGTGCCAGCAGTTTCCGGGGGGCCCAAGAGACCCAGTACTTC,CASSFRGAQETQYF,TRBJ2-5,.,TRBV27,14,.
TGTGCCAGCAGCCAAACAGGGAGCGGCAATCAGCCCCAGCATTTT,CASSQTGSGNQPQHF,TRBJ1-5,.,TRBV14,15,.
TGTGCCAGCAGCGCCGGGATTTGGGACAGGGGTGGATCGACCCAGTACTTC,CASSAGIWDRGGSTQYF,TRBJ2-5,.,TRBV9,17,TRBD1
TGTGCCAGCAGTAACTCGGGGGACACAGTGTTGGCCTACGAGCAGTACTTC,CASSNSGDTVLAYEQYF,TRBJ2-7,.,TRBV27,17,.
TGCGCCAGCAGCCAAACCGGGTCTTTAAATCAGCCCCAGCATTTT,CASSQTGSLNQPQHF,TRBJ1-5,.,TRBV4-1,15,.
TGTGCCAGCAGCCGGATCCGGGCCTCAACCTACGAGCAGTACTTC,CASSRIRASTYEQYF,TRBJ2-7,.,TRBV11-2,15,.
TGTGCCAGCAGTTTAGTCGTTCTATCAGATCAGCCCCAGCATTTT,CASSLVVLSDQPQHF,TRBJ1-5,once,TRBV28,15,.
TGTGCCAGCAGCTTGTTGTTGATAGCCACAGATACGCAGTATTTT,CASSLLLIATDTQYF,TRBJ2-3,.,TRBV5-8,15,.
TGTGCCAGCAGCCAAGGACAGGGAGGTGCTGACGGCTACACCTTC,CASSQGQGGADGYTF,TRBJ1-2,.,TRBV7-9,15,TRBD1
TGTGCCAGCACTCATATCGGACAGGGAGGTCAGCCCCAGCATTTT,CASTHIGQGGQPQHF,TRBJ1-5,.,TRBV6-6,15,TRBD1
TGTGCCAGCAGTTACGTTTTAGGCGCGGGGCAGTTCTTC,CASSYVLGAGQFF,TRBJ2-1,.,TRBV6-5,13,.
TGTGCCAGCAGCCTAACTGCCGGACAGGGGAATGACTATGGCTACACCTTC,CASSLTAGQGNDYGYTF,TRBJ1-2,once,TRBV7-6,17,TRBD1
TGCGCCAGCAGCCAAGAAACCTACAATGAGCAGTTCTTC,CASSQETYNEQFF,TRBJ2-1,.,TRBV4-1,13,.